This T cell receptor beta chain was identified during a study of post-analysis software for immune sequencing data. Findings and caveats of the study: Roughly 5 TRBV segments (TRBV5-6, TRBV5-1 and TRBV20-1 among them) occurred more frequently in patients than in controls.

This CDR3 is built from 12 residues. The V end lost 0 bases, the J end lost 9 bases, and 9 bases lay between the germline ends. Looked up from germline, CDR1 is SGHKS and CDR2 is YYEKEE (reference sequence). TCR beta cDNA libraries had unique molecular identifiers. Via MiXCR, TCRdb re-called the PCR reads, giving one row per CDR3 protein. The table has about 620,000 distinct CDR3 sequences, 44% seen once. Worth noting for this clonotype: Antigen specificity is unknown.

Sequenced input: blood. The source is a girl aged 5-17 years with multiple sclerosis. The rearrangement links TRBV5-5 to TRBJ1-1; no definite D call. CDR3 nucleotides: TGTGCCAGCAGCTTGGACAGTTTAAAAGCTTTCTTT. Translated, it gives CASSLDSLKAFF.